The source of this T cell receptor beta chain is a study of shared clonotypes between healthy human individuals. The CDR3 loop spans 14 amino acids. V gave up 2 bases and J gave up 0 bases, with 5 bases separating them. Germline V lookup: CDR1 KGHSH, CDR2 LQKENI. Clones were read by immunoSEQ multiplex PCR, and TCRdb kept only the in-frame ones, dropping some. Counted here are 1,400,000 or so clones, approximately 98.5% occurring once; the ten biggest clones make up under 0.45%. As for this clone: The sample carries other DNA sequences with the same CDR3.

The TCR comes from a man younger than 40 in good health. Material for sequencing was naive CD4+ T cells sorted from blood. Subset: CD45RA+ positively selected. V gene TRBV18 combines with J gene TRBJ1-5; D ambiguous. CDR3 in amino acids: CASSPGNSNQPQHF. In DNA, the CDR3 is TGTGCCAGCTCACCAGGGAATAGCAATCAGCCCCAGCATTTT.